The T cell receptor (beta chain) described here comes from a study of blood T cell repertoires in COVID-19 (dated by TCRdb to about 2020). At the level of the whole study: Samples covering the acute and convalescent phases of COVID-19 were provided by collaborators in the United States, Italy and Spain. The prospective study material was composed of cDNA or gDNA derived from T cells, B-cell-depleted T cells, or PBMCs. The dataset comprised deeply sampled blood TCRbeta repertoires from subjects exposed to, actively infected with, or recovered from COVID-19. The repertoires were released in a freely available public database intended as a resource for research on the immune response to SARS-CoV-2. Samples were obtained from the ongoing ImmuneRACE study (first 160 participants) and from 950 to 1,500 subjects provided by 6 global collaborators. Sample metadata almost always included a de-identified subject ID, COVID-19 status, age in years and sex. Where available, HLA class I and class II types were obtained from metadata supplied by the sample provider rather than from assay-based typing.

This clone was seen only once. Its cognate antigen has yet to be identified. It has no much larger one-base neighbor in the sample; base qualities were not kept. At one collaborating source in Seattle, patients were enrolled during active infection and were followed longitudinally through the course of disease. Whole blood was collected in K2EDTA tubes by collaborating institutions according to the institutions' own protocols. For TCRbeta analysis, collaborators shipped samples as frozen whole blood, isolated PBMCs, or DNA extracted from either of those sample types. Reading the germline V gene gives CDR1 SGHVS and CDR2 FNYEAQ. The CDR3, cysteine through phenylalanine, is 13 amino acids long. This entry keeps only the CDR3 DNA: 39 bases, framed from base 1. The V and J ends are trimmed by 1 base and 2 bases, leaving 5 bases between them. TCRbeta CDR3 regions were amplified from genomic DNA by means of the immunoSEQ Assay, a bias-controlled multiplex PCR. The source study handled its data this way. Within the assay, amplification of reference gene primers was used to estimate how many nucleated cells each sample contained. Sequence reads were collapsed and filtered to measure the absolute abundance of every unique TCRbeta CDR3 rearrangement. For each sample, productive Simpson clonality was calculated by taking the square root of Simpson's diversity index across productive rearrangements. Entries here come from immuneACCESS through TCRdb and include only in-frame sequences with V and J called. Some clones fail to appear in such tables; in the studies checked, an unresolved V gene covers under half of the shortfall, and the cause of the remainder is unknown. The V and J calls and clone size were taken over from that table, and D and trimming were inferred from the DNA. Across this sample there are 330,000 or so clones, with about nine tenths seen only once. The biggest ten clones account for around 9.9% of the sample.

Study-wide findings and limitations: The amount of clinical and demographic metadata varied by source and participant and was provided uncurated.

The sequencing sample was made of peripheral blood. The chain uses TRBV7-6 and TRBJ1-2; no D segment can be confidently identified. The source of this sequence is a man younger than 45 with COVID-19, enrolled during active disease. The CDR3 corresponds to CASSLGANYGYTF. The DNA reads as follows: TGTGCCAGCAGCTTAGGGGCGAACTATGGCTACACCTTC.